The 11 T cell receptor beta chains given below trace back to one sample, sequenced in a study of T cell repertoires in cytomegalovirus infection. TCRdb re-called the reads with MiXCR, one entry per CDR3 protein. The top ten clones hold approximately 14% of a sample with some 450,000 distinct CDR3 sequences, about 33% of them seen once. The source material was PBMCs. All receptors derive from a human donor in good health (CMV status not recorded). Some clones in this sample may be carry-over from other donors' samples.

A few counts support this clonotype. The CDR3 sequence: CASSLQGRYNEQFF. In DNA form, the CDR3 reads TGTGCCAGCAGTCTCCAAGGGCGTTACAATGAGCAGTTCTTC. The V call is TRBV6-5, the J call TRBJ2-1, with D uncertain. V was pared by 5 bases and J by 4 bases, with 12 bases between. Germline CDR1 reads MNHEY; CDR2 reads SVGAGI. The CDR3 sequence is 14 residues long.

The rearrangement links TRBV6-2 or TRBV6-3 to TRBJ2-5, with 8 nucleotides matching TRBD1. The CDR3 consists of 16 residues. Germline V lookup: CDR1 MNHEY, CDR2 SVGEGT. V was clipped by 7 bases and J by 2 bases; unmatched bases: 12. CDR3 nucleotide sequence: TGTGCCAGCATCCCAGGGGCAGGGGGCCCGCAAGAGACCCAGTACTTC. It encodes CASIPGAGGPQETQYF.

The chain combines TRBV6-5 with TRBJ1-5; D is perhaps TRBD1 (6 bases). This CDR3 spans 18 amino acids. CDR1 is MNHEY, CDR2 SVGAGI, per germline. Trimming removed 5 bases from V and 0 bases from J, with 20 bases in between. The CDR3 DNA reads as TGTGCCAGCAGTCGACGTACCCCCGGGACACTTAGCAATCAGCCCCAGCATTTT. This translates into CASSRRTPGTLSNQPQHF.

This clonotype has more than one count but fewer than ten. The chain carries TRBV7-9 and TRBJ1-1; D possibly corresponds to TRBD1 (5 bases). This CDR3 region has 14 residues. The germline CDR1 and CDR2 sequences are SEHNR and FQNEAQ (reference sequence). Trimming cost V 7 bases and J 3 bases, with 15 bases left between them. In DNA, the CDR3 is TGTGCCAGCACCCCCACGGGGGGGGACACTGAAGCTTTCTTT. Protein sequence: CASTPTGGDTEAFF.

The gene calls are TRBV19 and TRBJ1-2, with a weak D call TRBD1 (5 bases). Looked up from germline, CDR1 is LNHDA and CDR2 is SQIVND (reference sequence). The length of the CDR3 is 14 residues. Between the trimmed V and J ends, which lost 3 bases and 3 bases, there was a span of 11 bases. CDR3 region: CASSMGTGDYGYTF. CDR3 DNA sequence: TGTGCCAGTAGTATGGGGACGGGAGACTATGGCTACACCTTC.

The chain combines TRBV19 with TRBJ1-5; D perhaps matches TRBD1 (5 bases). The germline CDR1 and CDR2 sequences are LNHDA and SQIVND (reference sequence). This CDR3 region has 15 residues. The V end was cut by 5 bases, the J end by 5 bases, with 16 bases between. Here the CDR3 reads CASSGSGLVHQPQHF. CDR3 DNA sequence: TGTGCCAGTAGTGGCTCAGGGCTGGTACATCAGCCCCAGCATTTT.

The CDR3: CASSSVAGQETQYF. CDR3 in DNA: TGTGCCAGCAGCTCAGTAGCGGGGCAAGAGACCCAGTACTTC. The chain combines TRBV9 with TRBJ2-5, with TRBD2 identical over 8 bases. V gave up 4 bases and J gave up 2 bases; unmatched junction bases: 4. The CDR3 length is 14 residues. Germline values: CDR1 SGDLS, CDR2 YYNGEE.

This clonotype was counted a few times. The V gene is TRBV11-2, the J gene TRBJ2-1; 8 nucleotides agree with TRBD1. V was clipped by 2 bases and J by 1 base; unmatched bases: 13. The CDR3 runs to 19 residues. The germline V gene has CDR1 SGHAT and CDR2 FQNNGV. In nucleotides, the CDR3 is TGTGCCAGCAGCTTATATCCCCGGACAGGGAATACTTCCTACAATGAGCAGTTCTTC. Protein sequence: CASSLYPRTGNTSYNEQFF.

This sequence joins TRBV5-1 and TRBJ1-5; D remains unclear. This CDR3 is 13 amino acids long. Germline V gene lookup returns CDR1 SGHRS and CDR2 YFSETQ. V dropped 4 bases and J dropped 0 bases, with 5 bases sitting between them. The DNA of the CDR3 is TGCGCCAGCAGCACAGATAGCAATCAGCCCCAGCATTTT. This encodes CASSTDSNQPQHF.

This clonotype was seen only a few times. The V and J genes are TRBV5-6 and TRBJ1-6; possibly TRBD1 for D (5 bases). The length of the CDR3 is 14 residues. In germline, CDR1 is SGHDT, CDR2 YYEEEE. The V and J ends lost 10 bases and 6 bases respectively, with 17 bases between them. The CDR3 loop is CASTLGGTNSPLHF. In DNA, the CDR3 is TGTGCCTCTACCCTCGGGGGAACTAATTCACCCCTCCACTTT.

Turning to this clonotype: Just one base apart from a much larger clone, this may be a read error. The chain links TRBV7-2 to TRBJ2-1; possible D gene TRBD1, 5 bases. The CDR3 totals 13 residues. CDR1 and CDR2 from the germline V gene are SGHTA and FQGNSA. Trimming pared 4 bases from V and 11 bases from J, leaving 15 bases between. In nucleotides, the CDR3 is TGTGCCAGCAGCTATGCCTTAGGGGTTCAGCAGTTCTTC. Amino acid sequence: CASSYALGVQQFF.